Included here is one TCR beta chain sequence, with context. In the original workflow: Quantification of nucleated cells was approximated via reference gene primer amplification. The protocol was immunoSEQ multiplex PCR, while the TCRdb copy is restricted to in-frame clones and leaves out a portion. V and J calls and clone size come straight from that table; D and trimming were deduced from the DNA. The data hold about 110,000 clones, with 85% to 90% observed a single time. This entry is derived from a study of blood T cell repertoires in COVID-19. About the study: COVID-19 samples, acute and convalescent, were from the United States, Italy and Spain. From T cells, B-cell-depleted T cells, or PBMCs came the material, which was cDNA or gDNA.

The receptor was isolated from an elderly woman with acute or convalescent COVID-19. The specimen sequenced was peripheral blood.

Written as DNA, the CDR3 is TGTGCCAGCACGGGGGAGTTTATCCAGCCCCAGCATTTT. Protein sequence: CASTGEFIQPQHF. The chain links TRBV2 to TRBJ1-5; TRBD1 is a possible D gene (5 bases). Trimming shortened V by 7 bases and J by 7 bases, and 14 bases separated the two germline ends. This CDR3 contains 13 residues. Germline V gene lookup returns CDR1 SNHLY and CDR2 FYNNEI.